Listed below are T cell receptor beta chains from one sample, sequenced in a study of T cell responses to AZD1222 COVID-19 vaccine. Sequencing was performed with immunoSEQ multiplex PCR; in TCRdb, only in-frame clones are kept and a portion is missing. The sample has over 150,000 clones; around 90% are singletons. The source was peripheral blood, collected on day 0 of AZD1222 vaccination. The receptors were gathered from an adult in good health. Each CDR3 is given with its conserved first and last residue. Each record gives: J gene, D gene, clone size, V gene, CDR3 protein, CDR3 DNA. D genes are given only for firm matches. Not all rows give a size; the values are once, few, many and, for expanded clones, a class.

>TRBJ1-2|-|-|TRBV5-4
CASSLGHTENGRAVF
TGTGCCAGCAGCTTGGGACACACGGAAAATGGTAGAGCGGTCTTC
>TRBJ2-1|TRBD2|-|TRBV7-9
CASSSGWLAGGDSYNEQFF
TGTGCCAGCAGCTCGGGGTGGTTAGCGGGAGGGGACTCCTACAATGAGCAGTTCTTC
>TRBJ1-1|TRBD1|once|TRBV12-3/TRBV12-4
CASSYGDRVRAFF
TGTGCCAGCAGTTATGGGGACAGGGTTCGAGCTTTCTTT
>TRBJ2-2|TRBD1|-|TRBV2
CASTAGQVAWNTGELFF
TGTGCCAGCACCGCGGGACAGGTTGCTTGGAACACCGGGGAGCTGTTTTTT
>TRBJ1-1|TRBD1|-|TRBV7-9
CASSLAPGQGLRNTEAFF
TGTGCCAGCAGCTTAGCCCCCGGACAGGGACTTCGGAACACTGAAGCTTTCTTT
>TRBJ2-2|TRBD1|-|TRBV5-4
CASSPPQGIYGELFF
TGTGCCAGCAGCCCACCACAGGGGATTTACGGGGAGCTGTTTTTT
>TRBJ2-1|TRBD2|-|TRBV6-6
CASSLSGRGGNEQFF
TGTGCCAGCAGTCTTAGCGGGAGGGGGGGCAATGAGCAGTTCTTC
>TRBJ2-7|-|-|TRBV19
CASSIPGYTYEQYF
TGTGCCAGTAGTATACCTGGATATACCTACGAGCAGTACTTC
>TRBJ2-7|-|-|TRBV25-1
CASSGPSYEQYF
TGTGCCAGCAGTGGGCCTTCCTACGAGCAGTACTTC
>TRBJ2-1|-|-|TRBV6-1
CASSEARPGNEQFF
TGTGCCAGCAGTGAAGCTCGTCCGGGGAATGAGCAGTTCTTC
>TRBJ1-5|TRBD1|-|TRBV6-4
CASSGRQGAANQPQHF
TGTGCCAGCAGTGGAAGACAGGGGGCGGCTAATCAGCCCCAGCATTTT
>TRBJ1-2|-|-|TRBV28
CASAGGGIFGPNYGYTF
TGTGCCAGCGCCGGCGGGGGGATCTTTGGTCCTAACTATGGCTACACCTTC
>TRBJ1-1|-|-|TRBV3-1/TRBV3-2
CASSQGVLRNTEAFF
TGTGCCAGCAGCCAAGGGGTCTTACGGAACACTGAAGCTTTCTTT
>TRBJ2-3|-|-|TRBV5-1
CASSFKGGGTDTQYF
TGCGCCAGCAGCTTCAAAGGAGGCGGTACAGATACGCAGTATTTT
>TRBJ2-1|-|-|TRBV30
CAWRDWRGYNEQFF
TGTGCCTGGAGGGACTGGCGAGGCTACAATGAGCAGTTCTTC
>TRBJ2-7|TRBD1|-|TRBV6-2/TRBV6-3
CASSGQGQEGSYEQYF
TGTGCCAGCAGTGGCCAGGGACAGGAAGGCTCCTACGAGCAGTACTTC
>TRBJ2-1|-|-|TRBV21-1
CASGRDEQFF
TGTGCCAGCGGGAGGGATGAGCAGTTCTTC
>TRBJ1-2|-|-|TRBV6-5
CASSRLTANYGYTF
TGTGCCAGCAGCCGCCTGACAGCTAACTATGGCTACACCTTC
>TRBJ2-7|TRBD2|-|TRBV28
CASSFGGANSYEQYF
TGTGCCAGCAGTTTCGGGGGGGCAAACTCTTACGAGCAGTACTTC
>TRBJ1-5|-|-|TRBV3-1/TRBV3-2
CASSQDTGPNQPQHF
TGTGCCAGCAGCCAAGATACGGGCCCAAATCAGCCCCAGCATTTT
>TRBJ2-2|TRBD2|-|TRBV3-1/TRBV3-2
CASSQDGTSGRTGELFF
TGTGCCAGCAGCCAAGATGGGACTAGCGGGAGGACCGGGGAGCTGTTTTTT
>TRBJ2-2|TRBD2|-|TRBV7-2
CASSLRLAGRTGELFF
TGTGCCAGCAGCTTAAGGCTAGCGGGGAGAACCGGGGAGCTGTTTTTT
>TRBJ2-3|-|-|TRBV2
CASSSSGAETDTQYF
TGTGCCAGCAGTTCAAGTGGGGCGGAAACAGATACGCAGTATTTT
>TRBJ1-5|-|-|TRBV19
CASSIAGLGNQPQHF
TGTGCCAGTAGTATAGCGGGGCTGGGCAATCAGCCCCAGCATTTT
>TRBJ2-7|-|-|TRBV19
CASSFDPPGTSTWGEQYF
TGTGCCAGTAGCTTTGACCCCCCGGGGACTTCGACCTGGGGCGAGCAGTACTTC
>TRBJ2-1|-|-|TRBV6-4
CAQARSGSYNEQFF
TGTGCCCAAGCCAGGAGCGGCTCCTACAATGAGCAGTTCTTC
>TRBJ1-1|-|few|TRBV5-6
CASSLLSIRSTEAFF
TGTGCCAGCAGCTTGTTGAGCATTCGGAGCACTGAAGCTTTCTTT
>TRBJ2-7|TRBD1|-|TRBV27
CASSLGQNYEQYF
TGTGCCAGCAGTTTGGGACAGAACTACGAGCAGTACTTC
>TRBJ2-1|TRBD1|-|TRBV19
CASRPTGGNEQFF
TGTGCCAGTAGGCCGACAGGGGGCAATGAGCAGTTCTTC
>TRBJ1-5|-|-|TRBV18
CASSPRYAGNQPQHF
TGTGCCAGCTCACCACGGTATGCGGGCAATCAGCCCCAGCATTTT
>TRBJ1-1|-|-|TRBV7-9
CASSLSGAEAFF
TGTGCCAGCAGCTTAAGCGGAGCAGAAGCTTTCTTT
>TRBJ1-1|-|-|TRBV5-1
CASSLVAGREAFF
TGCGCCAGCAGCTTGGTTGCCGGACGTGAAGCTTTCTTT
>TRBJ2-1|TRBD2|few|TRBV11-3
CASSLRGSGGNEQFF
TGTGCCAGCAGCTTACGCGGGAGCGGGGGGAATGAGCAGTTCTTC
>TRBJ2-7|TRBD2|-|TRBV10-2
CASRPSGSSHEQYF
TGCGCCAGCAGACCTAGCGGGAGCAGCCACGAGCAGTACTTC
>TRBJ1-2|-|-|TRBV21-1
CASSPPITRPPYGYTF
TGTGCCAGCAGCCCCCCAATCACCCGCCCTCCCTATGGCTACACCTTC
>TRBJ2-5|-|-|TRBV6-5
CASSLVGRQETQYF
TGTGCCAGCAGCCTCGTCGGCAGGCAAGAGACCCAGTACTTC
>TRBJ2-5|-|-|TRBV29-1
CSVSLAQETQYF
TGCAGCGTTTCTCTAGCGCAAGAGACCCAGTACTTC
>TRBJ1-5|-|-|TRBV5-4
CASSIRGGRGSNQPQHF
TGTGCCAGCAGCATAAGAGGTGGCAGGGGAAGCAATCAGCCCCAGCATTTT
>TRBJ1-5|-|-|TRBV15
CATSRDKQGRWGNQPQHF
TGTGCCACCAGCAGAGATAAACAGGGACGATGGGGCAATCAGCCCCAGCATTTT
>TRBJ1-6|TRBD1|-|TRBV5-6
CASSSWAQGGSPLHF
TGTGCCAGCAGCTCCTGGGCCCAGGGGGGATCACCCCTCCACTTT
>TRBJ2-7|TRBD2|-|TRBV10-3
CAISGSGSAYEQYF
TGTGCCATCAGTGGGAGCGGGAGTGCATACGAGCAGTACTTC
>TRBJ1-2|-|-|TRBV5-5
CASSRGAGSPGGYTF
TGTGCCAGCAGCAGGGGGGCAGGGAGCCCAGGAGGCTACACCTTC
>TRBJ2-7|TRBD2|-|TRBV3-1/TRBV3-2
CASSQTSGSLPIEQYF
TGTGCCAGCAGCCAGACTAGCGGGAGTTTGCCTATCGAGCAGTACTTC
>TRBJ1-2|-|-|TRBV5-5
CASSLGGTSYGYTF
TGTGCCAGCAGCTTGGGGGGGACGTCCTATGGCTACACCTTC
>TRBJ1-1|-|-|TRBV25-1
CASSDTGAANTEAFF
TGTGCCAGCAGTGATACGGGGGCGGCGAACACTGAAGCTTTCTTT
>TRBJ2-4|-|-|TRBV12-3/TRBV12-4
CASSLNIQYF
TGTGCCAGCAGTTTGAACATTCAGTACTTC
>TRBJ2-2|-|-|TRBV30
CAWSVSWQLNTGELFF
TGTGCCTGGAGTGTATCCTGGCAGCTGAACACCGGGGAGCTGTTTTTT
>TRBJ2-5|TRBD2|-|TRBV19
CASSIRGLAGGGETQYF
TGTGCCAGTAGTATAAGGGGACTAGCGGGAGGAGGTGAGACCCAGTACTTC
>TRBJ1-5|TRBD1|-|TRBV19
CASTLTGGFQPQHF
TGTGCCAGTACCCTAACAGGGGGCTTTCAGCCCCAGCATTTT
>TRBJ1-1|-|-|TRBV6-4
CASSADRNTEAFF
TGTGCCAGCAGTGCGGACAGGAACACTGAAGCTTTCTTT
>TRBJ1-2|-|once|TRBV7-9
CASSLGGRGYTF
TGTGCCAGCAGCTTAGGGGGACGGGGCTACACCTTC
>TRBJ2-1|-|-|TRBV18
CASSPGASGSSYNEQFF
TGTGCCAGCTCACCAGGAGCGTCCGGAAGCTCCTACAATGAGCAGTTCTTC
>TRBJ2-5|-|-|TRBV6-2/TRBV6-3
CASSAGWLAQETQYF
TGTGCCAGCAGCGCAGGGTGGCTGGCTCAAGAGACCCAGTACTTC
>TRBJ1-2|-|-|TRBV30
CAYTASYGFGYTF
TGTGCCTACACGGCCAGCTACGGCTTTGGCTACACCTTC
>TRBJ1-2|-|-|TRBV7-3
CASSLTGTDYGYTF
TGTGCCAGCAGCTTAACGGGGACCGACTATGGCTACACCTTC